This TCR beta chain was retrieved from a study of regulatory T cells in long-lasting Graves disease. Time point described: newly diagnosed GD, antithyroid drugs for less than 3 months. The TCR library was made from RNA extracted from PBMCs. Clinicians diagnosed Graves' disease using American Thyroid Association guidelines. Study-wide results and caveats: Patients with persistent Graves' had lower TCR diversity than newly diagnosed patients. Under persistent disease, TRBV28, TRBJ1-2 and TRBJ2-5 were used preferentially.

Remarks on this clonotype: Its antigen is currently unknown. The conserved closing phenylalanine or tryptophan is absent in this CDR3, likely reflecting a read error.

To make TCR beta libraries, researchers used iRepertoire HTBI primers and Arm-PCR of CDR3 regions. TCRdb re-derived calls from the multiplex PCR reads in MiXCR, one entry per CDR3 protein. The sample yields more than 300,000 distinct CDR3 sequences, about an eighth seen once. This CDR3 is built from 16 residues. Germline CDR1 reads MNHNS; CDR2 reads SASEGT. Trimming removed 6 bases from V and 2 bases from J, with 20 bases in between. These data are also associated with another study on T cells in Graves' hyperthyroidism and ophthalmopathy. From that report: Patients with uncontrolled infections, other autoimmune diseases, pregnancy or lactation were excluded.

The TCR originated in a woman younger than 35 with Graves disease. The starting material was peripheral blood mononuclear cells (PBMCs), obtained at new diagnosis, from a patient treated with antithyroid drugs. J is TRBJ2-7 and V is TRBV6-1; D not resolved. CDR3 DNA sequence: TGTGCCAGCAGCCGCGTGTGGGGTGATTTGGCCTACGAGCAGTACCTC. It is translated as CASSRVWGDLAYEQYL.